This entry lists 8 T cell receptor beta chains sequenced from one sample in a study of human T cells and chemical hapten exposure. TCRdb re-called the RACE reads through MiXCR, storing one row per CDR3 protein. Of around 56,000 distinct CDR3 sequences in the sample, around 10% are singletons; the top ten hold roughly a tenth. As for time point: pre-sensitization, week 0. The treatment is: therapeutic diphenylcyclopropenone sensitization with weekly scalp DPC. Specimen: whole blood, collected in connection with sensitization to the hapten diphenylcyclopropenone (DPC). Every receptor here comes from a man in his forties with alopecia areata. Some clones in this sample may be carry-over from other donors' samples.

In this sample, this clonotype turned up a few times. The chain joins TRBV24-1 to TRBJ1-1; D might be TRBD1 (5 bases). This CDR3 region has 13 residues. With 7 bases removed from V and 1 base from J, the gap between germline ends came to 9 bases. The germline V gene has CDR1 KGHDR and CDR2 SFDVKD. The CDR3 region is CATRAGPNTEAFF. DNA for the CDR3: TGTGCCACCAGGGCAGGGCCGAACACTGAAGCTTTCTTT.

The chain has TRBV20-1 and TRBJ2-2, with 8 bases identical to TRBD2. V lost 6 bases to trimming and J lost 0 bases; unmatched junction nucleotides: 3. This CDR3 contains 14 residues. Germline V lookup: CDR1 DFQATT, CDR2 SNEGSKA (reference sequence). The CDR3 sequence: CSADSGTNTGELFF. The CDR3 DNA sequence: TGCAGTGCCGATAGCGGGACGAACACCGGGGAGCTGTTTTTT.

This clonotype was seen many times. The rearrangement uses TRBV20-1 and TRBJ2-7; D might be TRBD1 (7 bases). V dropped 2 bases and J dropped 1 base, with 15 bases sitting between them. The CDR3 sequence is 15 residues long. CDR1 and CDR2 (germline): DFQATT, SNEGSKA (reference sequence). CDR3 DNA: TGCAGTGCTAGAAGGGTCGGGGGACAGTCCTACGAGCAGTACTTC. Its translation is CSARRVGGQSYEQYF.

This clonotype was seen more than once but under ten times. The chain employs TRBV20-1 and TRBJ1-5; tentative D call: TRBD1 (6 bases). This CDR3 contains 16 residues. Trimming shortened V by 1 base and J by 2 bases, and 15 bases separated the two germline ends. CDR1 DFQATT and CDR2 SNEGSKA come from the germline V gene (reference sequence). CDR3 region: CSARAWGQIGNQPQHF. The CDR3 DNA follows: TGCAGTGCTAGAGCGTGGGGGCAGATTGGCAATCAGCCCCAGCATTTT.

This clonotype occurred many times. The chain has TRBV12-3 or TRBV12-4 and TRBJ1-2; 8 nucleotides agree with TRBD1. CDR3 size: 14 residues. The ends lost 6 bases at V and 2 bases at J; junction bases unmatched: 5. CDR3 sequence (DNA): TGTGCCAGCAGCTCTCGGACAGGGAACTATGGCTACACCTTC. Protein sequence: CASSSRTGNYGYTF.

Many counts were recorded for this clonotype. This rearrangement joins TRBV28 to TRBJ2-5; 7 bases are shared with TRBD2. Trimming took 3 bases from V and 3 from J; bases not matched to a gene: 7. The CDR3 sequence is 15 residues long. The V gene's germline CDR1 is MDHEN and CDR2 SYDVKM. The CDR3: CASSLWGGGEETQYF. Here the CDR3 DNA reads TGTGCCAGCAGTTTGTGGGGGGGAGGCGAAGAGACCCAGTACTTC.

This clonotype was detected ten times or more. V gene TRBV18 combines with J gene TRBJ2-2; perhaps TRBD2 as D (5 bases). This CDR3 is built from 16 residues. The V gene's germline CDR1 is KGHSH and CDR2 LQKENI. V lost 1 base, J lost 3 bases, and 12 bases lay in between. In DNA, the CDR3 is TGTGCCAGCTCACCACTAGCGAAGGTAGACACCGGGGAGCTGTTTTTT. Its translation: CASSPLAKVDTGELFF.

This clonotype was counted many times. This chain links TRBV7-3 with TRBJ2-3; TRBD2 aligns across 8 bases. Losses at the gene ends were 2 bases for V and 0 bases for J; bases not matched to a gene: 4. The CDR3 has 16 amino acids. Germline V CDR1 and CDR2: SGHTA, FQGTGA. CDR3 sequence reads: CASSLAGGPSTDTQYF. The CDR3 coding sequence is TGTGCCAGCAGCTTAGCGGGGGGCCCAAGCACAGATACGCAGTATTTT.